These 31 T cell receptor beta chains were all obtained from the same sample, sequenced in a study of T cell responses to AZD1222 COVID-19 vaccine (dated by TCRdb to 2020 to 2023). Library construction relied on the immunoSEQ multiplex PCR assay. This is the immuneACCESS table as TCRdb keeps it, with only in-frame sequences that have V and J called. A part of the clones is gone; compared with another copy, unresolved V genes explain less than half, and the rest is unexplained. The sample yields fewer than 200,000 clones; roughly 88% were counted once. The biggest ten clones account for under 14% of the sample. This specimen's time point label, per the study, means: about 28 days (+/-7) after the second vaccine dose. Sequences were derived from peripheral blood, sampled 28 days after the second AZD1222 dose. The receptors derive from an adult who received the AZD1222 COVID-19 vaccine.

The rearrangement links TRBV19 to TRBJ1-6, with D perhaps matching TRBD1 (6 bases). V was pared by 5 bases and J by 0 bases, with 20 bases between. CDR1 is LNHDA and CDR2 is SQIVND in the germline V gene (reference sequence). The CDR3 is 19 amino acids. The CDR3 sequence: CASSPLSGTQSSYNSPLHF. The CDR3 DNA reads as TGTGCCAGTAGTCCGCTCTCCGGGACACAGAGCTCCTATAATTCACCCCTCCACTTT.

The chain links TRBV28 to TRBJ1-2; D possibly corresponds to TRBD1 (5 bases). The V and J ends lost 2 bases and 6 bases respectively, with 10 bases between them. Germline V lookup: CDR1 MDHEN, CDR2 SYDVKM. This CDR3 spans 13 amino acids. The CDR3 protein is CASSLVREDGYTF. CDR3 sequence (DNA): TGTGCCAGCAGTTTAGTCAGGGAGGATGGCTACACCTTC.

V and J are TRBV6-2 or TRBV6-3 and TRBJ2-3, with 8 bases identical to TRBD2. The CDR3 runs 18 residues. With 2 bases clipped from V and 2 bases from J, the junction kept 12 bases outside the gene matches. Germline CDR1 MNHEY, CDR2 SVGEGT. CDR3 loop: CASSYPTQRGLFTDTQYF. The CDR3 region has the DNA TGTGCCAGCAGTTACCCCACGCAGCGGGGGCTGTTCACAGATACGCAGTATTTT.

V gene TRBV20-1 combines with J gene TRBJ2-5; tentatively, D is TRBD1 (5 bases). The CDR3 loop spans 13 amino acids. Trimming pared 3 bases from V and 2 bases from J, leaving 10 bases between. Looked up from germline, CDR1 is DFQATT and CDR2 is SNEGSKA (reference sequence). As DNA, the CDR3 is TGCAGTGCTAGTTGGGCAGGGCAAGAGACCCAGTACTTC. Translating gives CSASWAGQETQYF.

This clone was recorded at least ten times. The gene calls are TRBV2 and TRBJ2-2; D possibly matches TRBD1 or TRBD2 (5 bases each). Germline V gene lookup returns CDR1 SNHLY and CDR2 FYNNEI. The CDR3 spans 11 residues. Trimming left V 6 bases short and J 6 bases short, with 5 bases between. The CDR3 nucleotides read TGTGCCAGCAGGGGACCCGGGGAGCTGTTTTTT. As protein: CASRGPGELFF.

This clone was counted a single time. V usage is TRBV13 and J usage is TRBJ1-1; 9 bases match TRBD1. J gave up 3 bases and V 0 bases, and 2 bases lay outside the gene matches. There are 15 residues in the CDR3. In germline, CDR1 is PRHDT, CDR2 FYEKMQ (reference sequence). The CDR3 spells CASSLGQGADTEAFF. The CDR3 DNA follows: TGTGCCAGCAGCTTAGGACAGGGGGCGGACACTGAAGCTTTCTTT.

This clone showed up just a few times. The gene calls are TRBV3-1 (or the pseudogene TRBV3-2) and TRBJ1-1; no definite D call. The germline V gene has CDR1 LGHDT and CDR2 YNNKEL (reference sequence). The CDR3 loop spans 12 amino acids. V was clipped by 6 bases and J by 0 bases, with 5 bases between them. CDR3: CASRNMNTEAFF. CDR3 nucleotide sequence: TGTGCCAGCAGGAACATGAACACTGAAGCTTTCTTT.

This clone was found once. V is TRBV5-1 and J is TRBJ1-4; TRBD1 aligns across 8 bases. V lost 5 bases and J lost 0; bases outside the gene matches: 0. The CDR3 length is 14 residues. Germline CDR1 is SGHRS and CDR2 is YFSETQ. The CDR3 is CASRDRATNEKLFF. The CDR3 DNA reads TGCGCCAGCAGGGACAGGGCAACTAATGAAAAACTGTTTTTT. The whole variable domain, remainder taken from reference TRBV5-1 and TRBJ1-4, is KAGVTQTPRYLIKTRGQQVTLSCSPISGHRSVSWYQQTPGQGLQFLFEYFSETQRNKGNFPGRFSGRQFSNSRSEMNVSTLELGDSALYLCASRDRATNEKLFFGSGTQLSVL.

This chain joins TRBV5-8 and TRBJ2-4; TRBD1 matches at 7 bases. Looked up from germline, CDR1 is SGHTS and CDR2 is YDEGEE. The CDR3 has 12 amino acids. V lost 5 bases and J lost 7; bases outside the gene matches: 3. CDR3 nucleotide sequence: TGTGCCAGCAGTTCGGACAGGAACATTCAGTACTTC. It encodes CASSSDRNIQYF.

CDR3 sequence (DNA): TGTGCCAGCAGCCCGGGACCCCTGACGAACACCGGGGAGCTGTTTTTT. This sequence encodes CASSPGPLTNTGELFF. The rearrangement joins TRBV5-4 to TRBJ2-2; either TRBD1 or TRBD2 may fit D (5 bases each). The CDR3 runs 16 residues. Germline V CDR1 and CDR2: SGHNT, YYREEE (reference sequence). The V end was cut by 4 bases, the J end by 0 bases, with 13 bases between.

This chain uses TRBV19 with TRBJ2-7; 8 positions agree with TRBD1. Germline V gene sequence: CDR1 LNHDA, CDR2 SQIVND (reference sequence). V lost 4 bases to trimming and J lost 6 bases; unmatched junction nucleotides: 5. The CDR3 has 13 amino acids. This CDR3 is CASSTDRVSEQYF. In DNA form, the CDR3 reads TGTGCCAGTAGTACGGACAGGGTTAGCGAGCAGTACTTC.

The J gene is TRBJ2-7, the V gene TRBV19; perhaps TRBD2 as D (5 bases). Trimming took off 4 bases at V and 9 bases at J, with 19 bases between the two ends. Looked up from germline, CDR1 is LNHDA and CDR2 is SQIVND (reference sequence). This CDR3 spans 14 amino acids. CDR3 protein: CASSTHAASGVQYF. The CDR3 region has the DNA TGTGCCAGTAGTACCCACGCTGCCAGCGGCGTGCAGTACTTC.

This clone has a handful of counts. The chain links TRBV7-3 to TRBJ2-7; D remains ambiguous. V lost 2 bases, J lost 6 bases, and 11 bases lay in between. CDR1 SGHTA and CDR2 FQGTGA come from the germline V gene. The CDR3 totals 13 residues. The DNA for the CDR3 is TGTGCCAGCAGCTTATTATTGGGGTCCGAGCAGTACTTC. This gives the protein CASSLLLGSEQYF.

The chain carries TRBV5-4 and TRBJ2-2, with TRBD1 matching 9 bases. Germline values: CDR1 SGHNT, CDR2 YYREEE (reference sequence). The CDR3 has 15 residues. V was pared by 3 bases and J by 6 bases, with 6 bases of the junction left unmatched. As DNA, the CDR3 is TGTGCCAGCAGCTGGGGGACAGGGAGTTCCGGGGAGCTGTTTTTT. It codes for CASSWGTGSSGELFF.

CDR3 sequence (DNA): TGCAGTGCTAGTTCGGGACTAGTGGAGAATGAGCAGTTCTTC. Translated, it gives CSASSGLVENEQFF. J is TRBJ2-1 and V is TRBV20-1; 8 positions match TRBD2. The CDR3 is 14 amino acids. After removal of 3 bases from V and 7 bases from J, the junction contained 8 bases not matched to a gene. Germline V lookup: CDR1 DFQATT, CDR2 SNEGSKA (reference sequence).

The CDR3 DNA follows: TGTGCCAGCAGCCCGGGGGCAGACTCAGCCTACGAGCAGTACTTC. Encoded protein: CASSPGADSAYEQYF. The chain is built from TRBV7-2 and TRBJ2-7; D could derive from TRBD1 or TRBD2 (6 bases each). The V and J ends lost 5 bases and 2 bases respectively, with 16 bases between them. The CDR3 length is 15 residues. Germline V gene lookup returns CDR1 SGHTA and CDR2 FQGNSA.

This clone occurred a few times. CDR3 sequence reads: CASSQDAGTWGYGYTF. In DNA form, the CDR3 reads TGCGCCAGCAGCCAAGATGCCGGGACCTGGGGCTATGGCTACACCTTC. This chain links TRBV4-1 with TRBJ1-2, with D possibly TRBD1 on 5 matching bases. The CDR3 runs 16 residues. In germline, CDR1 is MGHRA, CDR2 YSYEKL. Trimming removed 0 bases from V and 4 bases from J, with 15 bases in between.

The V call is TRBV13, the J call TRBJ1-1; D is perhaps TRBD1 (5 bases). Germline-derived CDR1 and CDR2 are PRHDT and FYEKMQ (reference sequence). There are 14 residues in the CDR3. V was trimmed by 1 base and J by 0 bases, leaving 6 bases between them. The CDR3 is CASSLDRLNTEAFF. CDR3 bases: TGTGCCAGCAGCTTAGACAGGTTGAACACTGAAGCTTTCTTT.

The V and J genes are TRBV15 and TRBJ2-1; the match to TRBD2 covers 7 bases. V was pared by 5 bases and J by 7 bases, with 8 bases of the junction left unmatched. Germline values: CDR1 LNHNV, CDR2 YYDKDF (reference sequence). The CDR3 extends over 14 amino acids. The CDR3 nucleotides read TGTGCCACCAGCTCCCTGGCGGGGGAGAATGAGCAGTTCTTC. Its translation is CATSSLAGENEQFF.

This chain joins TRBV19 and TRBJ2-7; D is unresolved. V lost 5 bases and J 7 bases, leaving 9 bases between the germline ends. This CDR3 contains 11 residues. Germline assignment: CDR1 LNHDA and CDR2 SQIVND (reference sequence). CDR3 loop: CASSDPVEQYF. CDR3 DNA: TGTGCCAGTAGTGACCCGGTGGAGCAGTACTTC.

This CDR3 reads CASSVQGSPETQYF. The CDR3 DNA reads as TGTGCCAGCAGTGTACAGGGGTCCCCAGAGACCCAGTACTTC. The V gene is TRBV25-1, the J gene TRBJ2-5, with 7 positions matching TRBD1. The V and J ends lost 4 bases and 4 bases, in that order; junction bases with no gene match: 6. The CDR3 totals 14 residues. CDR1 and CDR2 from the germline V gene are MGHDK and SYGVNS.

The rearrangement uses TRBV7-3 and TRBJ2-3; D unclear. The CDR3 has 15 residues. Trimming stripped 2 bases from V and 0 bases from J, with 9 bases between. Germline CDR1 SGHTA, CDR2 FQGTGA. The CDR3 reads CASSLDSHSTDTQYF. CDR3 in DNA: TGTGCCAGCAGCTTAGACTCGCATAGCACAGATACGCAGTATTTT.

The rearrangement uses TRBV9 and TRBJ2-3; weak D call: TRBD1 (5 bases). Germline V CDR1 and CDR2: SGDLS, YYNGEE. This CDR3 comprises 16 residues. V shed 0 bases and J shed 11 bases, with 22 bases lying between them. DNA of the CDR3: TGTGCCAGCAGCGTAGCACAGGTTGGCCCTTTTAATCGGCAGTATTTT. This codes for CASSVAQVGPFNRQYF.

For the CDR3, the DNA is TGCGCCAGCAGCTTGGAGGGTCGGAACACTGAAGCTTTCTTT. The encoded protein is CASSLEGRNTEAFF. J is TRBJ1-1 and V is TRBV5-1, with D unresolved. This CDR3 contains 14 residues. In germline, CDR1 is SGHRS, CDR2 YFSETQ. V lost 0 bases and J 1 base, leaving 7 bases between the germline ends.

The chain is built from TRBV9 and TRBJ2-7; the D gene is possibly TRBD1 (6 bases). Germline CDR1 reads SGDLS; CDR2 reads YYNGEE. V lost 6 bases, J lost 2 bases, and 12 bases lay in between. This CDR3 has 13 residues. The CDR3 loop reads CASMRTAPYEQYF. The DNA of the CDR3 is TGTGCCAGCATGCGGACAGCCCCCTACGAGCAGTACTTC.

Turning to this clone: Mismatch with germline at one junction end may stem from a read error. The chain is built from TRBV7-9 and TRBJ1-2; D not certain. The CDR3 is 13 residues long. Germline CDR1 reads SEHNR; CDR2 reads FQNEAQ (reference sequence). The CDR3 nucleotides are TGTGCCAGCAGCCCGCCGGGCATCTATAGCTACACCTTC. Residues: CASSPPGIYSYTF.

The J gene is TRBJ1-1, the V gene TRBV5-1, with D perhaps TRBD1 (6 bases). V lost 4 bases to trimming and J lost 1 base, with 11 bases between them. The CDR3 extends over 14 amino acids. CDR1 SGHRS and CDR2 YFSETQ come from the germline V gene. The CDR3: CASSEDSGNTEAFF. Here the CDR3 DNA reads TGCGCCAGCAGCGAGGACAGCGGGAACACTGAAGCTTTCTTT.

The chain recombines TRBV9 with TRBJ2-7; D assignment may be TRBD1 or TRBD2 (5 bases each). CDR1 and CDR2 from the germline V gene are SGDLS and YYNGEE. The V end lost 2 bases, the J end lost 6 bases, and 15 bases lay between the germline ends. The CDR3 is 14 amino acids. The CDR3 sequence is CASSVSDEGTEQYF. The CDR3 nucleotides read TGTGCCAGCAGCGTCTCGGACGAAGGGACCGAGCAGTACTTC. The full variable domain, rest sourced from reference TRBV9 and TRBJ2-7, is DSGVTQTPKHLITATGQRVTLRCSPRSGDLSVYWYQQSLDQGLQFLIQYYNGEERAKGNILERFSAQQFPDLHSELNLSSLELGDSALYFCASSVSDEGTEQYFGPGTRLTVT.

This clone was recorded once. J is TRBJ1-2 and V is TRBV6-5; a weak D match, TRBD1 (5 bases). This CDR3 has 12 amino acids. CDR1 is MNHEY and CDR2 is SVGAGI in the germline V gene. Trimming stripped 6 bases from V and 2 bases from J, with 7 bases between. The CDR3 DNA sequence: TGTGCCAGCAGGGACACCAACTATGGCTACACCTTC. Its translation: CASRDTNYGYTF.

The chain recombines TRBV10-1 with TRBJ2-7; D might be TRBD2 (6 bases). Trimming stripped 0 bases from V and 6 bases from J, with 12 bases between. The CDR3 runs to 14 residues. Germline V gene data show CDR1 as WNHNN and CDR2 as SYGVQD (reference sequence). CDR3 residues: CASSESKWRGEQYF. CDR3 coding DNA: TGCGCCAGCAGTGAGTCGAAATGGCGGGGCGAGCAGTACTTC.

V is TRBV6-5 and J is TRBJ1-3; TRBD1 agrees at 7 bases. Germline assignment: CDR1 MNHEY and CDR2 SVGAGI. This CDR3 spans 15 amino acids. V was clipped by 5 bases and J by 0 bases; unmatched bases: 4. The CDR3 spells CASSMGQSSGNTIYF. DNA of the CDR3: TGTGCCAGCAGTATGGGACAGAGCTCTGGAAACACCATATATTTT.